This TCR beta chain emerged from a study of cytomegalovirus exposure and HLA in healthy donors. Across the study: The platform used for the 120 or so validation repertoires matched that of the approximately 670 first-cohort repertoires, a later analysis reported. Findings of the study overall: Under in vitro conditions, a few CMV-associated chains were confirmed as specific for CMV antigens. The classifier was said to identify cytomegalovirus status with high specificity and sensitivity. Most sequenced TCRs were rare (though some public TCRs occurred in many donors).

Regarding this clone: Its target is unknown.

CDR1 and CDR2 from the germline V gene are SGDLS and YYNGEE. V lost 0 bases and J lost 5, with 14 bases in between. The CDR3 extends over 15 amino acids. The protocol was immunoSEQ multiplex PCR, while the TCRdb copy is restricted to in-frame clones and leaves out a portion. The repertoire holds around 200,000 clones, with roughly 80% as singletons. This sequence originates from a woman under 30 in good health and CMV-seropositive. Material for sequencing was PBMCs. The chain uses TRBV9 and TRBJ1-1; maybe TRBD1 (5 bases). DNA for the CDR3: TGTGCCAGCAGCGTAGCTGTTTCAGGGATGACTGAAGCTTTCTTT. This translates into CASSVAVSGMTEAFF.